The 32 T cell receptor beta chains below were found in one sample sequenced in a study of blood T cell repertoires in COVID-19. The assay was immunoSEQ multiplex PCR, and TCRdb's table has in-frame clones only and misses some. In the table there are some 110,000 clones, 85% to 90% of which are singletons. The sequencing sample was made of peripheral blood. The receptors shown here come from a man aged 70-80 years who had recovered from COVID-19.

The chain links TRBV21-1 to TRBJ2-5; whether TRBD2, the table's D call, matches the DNA was not checked. TRBV21-1 has pseudogene status. The CDR3 has 19 residues. CDR3 sequence: CASSKETSGRDGIQETQYF. CDR3 DNA: TGTGCCAGCAGCAAAGAGACTAGCGGGAGGGACGGTATCCAAGAGACCCAGTACTTC.

The genes are TRBV2 and TRBJ2-7; the D gene is possibly TRBD1 (5 bases). The V end was cut by 6 bases, the J end by 2 bases, with 14 bases between. Looked up from germline, CDR1 is SNHLY and CDR2 is FYNNEI. There are 14 residues in the CDR3. The DNA of the CDR3 is TGTGCCAGCAGCGGACAAGACCTTGCCTACGAGCAGTACTTC. Its protein is CASSGQDLAYEQYF.

V is TRBV29-1 and J is TRBJ2-3; D gene ambiguous. V was trimmed by 5 bases and J by 3 bases, leaving 9 bases between them. The CDR3 sequence is 12 residues long. Per germline, CDR1 SQVTM and CDR2 ANQGSEA. In nucleotides, the CDR3 is TGCAGCGTTACCGACGGGACAGATACGCAGTATTTT. Protein product: CSVTDGTDTQYF.

This clone has more than one count but fewer than ten. The chain carries TRBV5-4 and TRBJ1-2; D is unresolved. CDR1 is SGHNT, CDR2 YYREEE, per germline (reference sequence). The CDR3 covers 13 residues. The V end was cut by 0 bases, the J end by 4 bases, with 7 bases between. DNA of the CDR3: TGTGCCAGCAGCTTGGGGGCAGGCTATGGCTACACCTTC. It translates to CASSLGAGYGYTF.

V is TRBV6-1 and J is TRBJ2-2; no firm D call. The CDR3 has 13 amino acids. Per the germline V gene, CDR1 is MNHNS and CDR2 is SASEGT. Deletions cut 3 bases from V and 5 bases from J, with 7 bases between. The CDR3 here is CASSDFLTGELFF. In DNA form, the CDR3 reads TGTGCCAGCAGTGATTTTTTAACCGGGGAGCTGTTTTTT.

This clone was counted a few times. This sequence joins TRBV6-2 or TRBV6-3 and TRBJ1-5, with TRBD1 as a possible D gene (6 bases). CDR1 and CDR2 (germline): MNHEY, SVGEGT. V gave up 2 bases and J gave up 5 bases, with 7 bases separating them. The CDR3 runs 13 residues. The DNA for the CDR3 is TGTGCCAGCAGTTACCAGGGGTATCAGCCCCAGCATTTT. Protein sequence: CASSYQGYQPQHF.

The V call is TRBV7-2, the J call TRBJ2-5, with 15 nucleotides matching TRBD2. There are 16 residues in the CDR3. V shed 5 bases and J 5 bases; nucleotides not matched to a gene: 6. Germline CDR1 and CDR2: SGHTA and FQGNSA. The CDR3 reads CASSMGLAGGWETQYF. The CDR3 bases are TGTGCCAGCAGCATGGGACTAGCGGGGGGCTGGGAGACCCAGTACTTC.

The CDR3 loop reads CASSRGQLGQPQHF. The CDR3, as DNA: TGCGCCAGCAGCCGGGGACAGTTGGGTCAGCCCCAGCATTTT. The chain uses TRBV4-1 and TRBJ1-5, with TRBD1 matching over 7 bases. Germline CDR1 is MGHRA and CDR2 is YSYEKL. V lost 4 bases, J lost 6 bases, and 6 bases stayed unmatched. This CDR3 spans 14 amino acids.

The V and J genes are TRBV29-1 and TRBJ1-1; D may be TRBD1 (6 bases). Trimming pared 4 bases from V and 1 base from J, leaving 13 bases between. Germline CDR1 reads SQVTM; CDR2 reads ANQGSEA. The CDR3 is 14 amino acids. The CDR3 DNA follows: TGCAGCGTTGGGAGGACAGCGCCGAACACTGAAGCTTTCTTT. Protein product: CSVGRTAPNTEAFF.

The genes are TRBV7-3 and TRBJ2-1, with 9 bases fitting TRBD2. Germline V gives CDR1 SGHTA, CDR2 FQGTGA. After removal of 4 bases from V and 4 bases from J, the junction contained 5 bases not matched to a gene. The CDR3 is 15 amino acids. The CDR3 spells CASSSRGGPYNEQFF. The CDR3 nucleotides read TGTGCCAGCAGCTCGCGGGGGGGCCCTTACAATGAGCAGTTCTTC. The complete variable domain, with remaining parts taken from reference TRBV7-3 and TRBJ2-1, reads GAGVSQTPSNKVTEKGKYVELRCDPISGHTALYWYRQSLGQGPEFLIYFQGTGAADDSGLPNDRFFAVRPEGSVSTLKIQRTERGDSAVYLCASSSRGGPYNEQFFGPGTRLTVL.

The chain recombines TRBV5-1 with TRBJ2-2; 8 bases match TRBD2. CDR1 is SGHRS, CDR2 YFSETQ, per germline. V trimming: 3 bases; J trimming: 4 bases; junction bases outside the gene matches: 5. The CDR3 has 15 amino acids. The chain's CDR3 is CASSSGGGPTGELFF. The CDR3 DNA reads as TGCGCCAGCAGCTCGGGCGGGGGGCCCACCGGGGAGCTGTTTTTT. The full variable domain, rest sourced from reference TRBV5-1 and TRBJ2-2, is KAGVTQTPRYLIKTRGQQVTLSCSPISGHRSVSWYQQTPGQGLQFLFEYFSETQRNKGNFPGRFSGRQFSNSRSEMNVSTLELGDSALYLCASSSGGGPTGELFFGEGSRLTVL.

The chain joins TRBV5-6 to TRBJ2-5, with D perhaps TRBD2 (5 bases). The V end lost 4 bases, the J end lost 0 bases, and 19 bases lay between the germline ends. This CDR3 has 17 amino acids. In germline, CDR1 is SGHDT, CDR2 YYEEEE. As DNA, the CDR3 is TGTGCCAGCAGCCCTGGAGGAACTACACTGTACCAAGAGACCCAGTACTTC. It encodes CASSPGGTTLYQETQYF.

In its sample, this clone was seen once. The CDR3 bases are TGTGCCAGCAGCCAACTGACTACCTTCTCCTACAATGAGCAGTTCTTC. This sequence encodes CASSQLTTFSYNEQFF. This chain connects TRBV3-1 (or the pseudogene TRBV3-2) to TRBJ2-1; D is possibly TRBD2 (5 bases). The germline V gene encodes CDR1 LGHDT and CDR2 YNNKEL (reference sequence). Trimming removed 2 bases at V and 0 bases at J, with 11 bases between. CDR3 size: 16 residues.

This chain connects TRBV11-3 to TRBJ2-3; TRBD2 agrees at 8 bases. The germline V gene encodes CDR1 SGHNT and CDR2 YENEEA. The CDR3 is 15 residues long. V dropped 5 bases and J dropped 4; count of bases not matched to a gene: 8. CDR3 region: CASSASGRGADTQYF. CDR3 DNA sequence: TGTGCCAGCAGCGCCAGCGGGAGAGGGGCAGATACGCAGTATTTT.

V usage is TRBV4-3 and J usage is TRBJ1-1; D is unresolved. This CDR3 comprises 15 residues. Germline V gene sequence: CDR1 LGHNA, CDR2 YSLEER. V shed 1 base and J shed 1 base, with 10 bases lying between them. The CDR3 sequence is CASSQGWAENTEAFF. The CDR3 nucleotides read TGCGCCAGCAGCCAAGGTTGGGCAGAGAACACTGAAGCTTTCTTT.

This clone came up once. CDR3 sequence: CASSLDQGKYDTGELFF. The CDR3 nucleotides are TGTGCCAGCAGCTTGGATCAGGGGAAATACGACACCGGGGAGCTGTTTTTT. V gene TRBV5-5 combines with J gene TRBJ2-2; the D gene is possibly TRBD1 (6 bases). CDR3 size: 17 residues. The ends were cut back, 0 bases at V and 3 bases at J, with 15 bases in the middle. CDR1 is SGHKS, CDR2 YYEKEE, per germline (reference sequence).

The chain has TRBV19 and TRBJ1-5; TRBD1 matches 7 bases. This CDR3 contains 16 residues. Germline V gene lookup returns CDR1 LNHDA and CDR2 SQIVND (reference sequence). The V gene end was trimmed by 3 bases and the J gene end by 5 bases; junction bases not matched to a gene: 10. The CDR3 nucleotides are TGTGCCAGTAGTATGCTTGGTGACAGGGCCTATCAGCCCCAGCATTTT. It encodes CASSMLGDRAYQPQHF.

The chain recombines TRBV19 with TRBJ2-1; maybe TRBD2 (6 bases). With 1 base removed from V and 5 bases from J, the gap between germline ends came to 9 bases. The germline V gene encodes CDR1 LNHDA and CDR2 SQIVND (reference sequence). The CDR3 contains 14 residues. The CDR3 bases are TGTGCCAGTAGTATAGGGGGGGAGAACAATGAGCAGTTCTTC. Protein product: CASSIGGENNEQFF.

This rearrangement joins TRBV10-3 to TRBJ1-6, with 7 nucleotides matching TRBD1. The length of the CDR3 is 17 residues. V trimming: 2 bases; J trimming: 9 bases; junction bases outside the gene matches: 13. From germline, CDR1 is ENHRY and CDR2 SYGVKD. The CDR3 DNA reads TGTGCCATCAGTGAGAGCGATCGAGGGGGCGCAGGTTCACCCCTCCACTTT. Amino acids: CAISESDRGGAGSPLHF.

CDR3 sequence reads: CASSLFPGDYEQYF. The CDR3 DNA reads TGTGCCAGCAGTTTATTTCCAGGGGACTACGAGCAGTACTTC. The chain couples TRBV28 to TRBJ2-7; D perhaps matches TRBD1 (6 bases). The germline V gene has CDR1 MDHEN and CDR2 SYDVKM. The CDR3 has 14 residues. Trimming stripped 1 base from V and 3 bases from J, with 10 bases between.

The gene calls are TRBV5-5 and TRBJ1-3; 9 bases are shared with TRBD1. The J segment lost 4 bases and the V segment lost 6 bases, leaving 8 bases of the junction unmatched. This CDR3 region has 15 residues. Germline CDR1 is SGHKS and CDR2 is YYEKEE (reference sequence). In DNA, the CDR3 is TGTGCCAGCACTCGGACGGGACAGGGAGGAAACACCATATATTTT. Its protein is CASTRTGQGGNTIYF. Variable domain in full (rest from reference TRBV5-5 and TRBJ1-3): DAGVTQSPTHLIKTRGQQVTLRCSPISGHKSVSWYQQVLGQGPQFIFQYYEKEERGRGNFPDRFSARQFPNYSSELNVNALLLGDSALYLCASTRTGQGGNTIYFGEGSWLTVV.

The chain combines TRBV15 with TRBJ2-3; 7 nucleotides line up with TRBD2. The germline V gene encodes CDR1 LNHNV and CDR2 YYDKDF (reference sequence). V dropped 0 bases and J dropped 4; count of bases not matched to a gene: 7. The CDR3 spans 16 residues. The CDR3 DNA is TGTGCCACCAGCAGAGATCCGGGCGGGAGCTCAGATACGCAGTATTTT. Its protein product is CATSRDPGGSSDTQYF. Together with reference TRBV15 and TRBJ2-3, the CDR3 gives the full variable domain: DAMVIQNPRYQVTQFGKPVTLSCSQTLNHNVMYWYQQKSSQAPKLLFHYYDKDFNNEADTPDNFQSRRPNTSFCFLDIRSPGLGDTAMYLCATSRDPGGSSDTQYFGPGTRLTVL.

This clone was counted a single time. This chain uses TRBV7-8 with TRBJ2-7; 10 bases fit TRBD1. The germline gives CDR1 SGHVS, CDR2 FQNEAQ. This CDR3 has 15 amino acids. Trimming at V came to 5 bases and at J to 2 bases, leaving 6 bases not matched to a gene. CDR3 loop: CASSAGTGAAYEQYF. DNA of the CDR3: TGTGCCAGCAGCGCCGGGACAGGGGCTGCCTACGAGCAGTACTTC.

The chain uses TRBV2 and TRBJ1-2, with D tentatively TRBD1 (5 bases). CDR1 is SNHLY, CDR2 FYNNEI, per germline. The CDR3 has 12 amino acids. V was shortened by 3 bases and J by 5 bases, with 7 bases between the two germline ends. The CDR3 nucleotides read TGTGCCAGCAGTGAGTCAGGGTATGGCTACACCTTC. It yields the protein CASSESGYGYTF. Looking up the rest from reference TRBV2 and TRBJ1-2 gives the full variable domain: EPEVTQTPSHQVTQMGQEVILRCVPISNHLYFYWYRQILGQKVEFLVSFYNNEISEKSEIFDDQFSVERPDGSNFTLKIRSTKLEDSAMYFCASSESGYGYTFGSGTRLTVV.

The chain carries TRBV5-1 and TRBJ2-2; D gene ambiguous. Trimming left V 0 bases short and J 0 bases short, with 9 bases between. Germline CDR1 is SGHRS and CDR2 is YFSETQ. The CDR3 covers 16 residues. The CDR3 region is CASSLVSGSNTGELFF. The CDR3 DNA reads TGCGCCAGCAGCTTGGTTTCCGGTTCGAACACCGGGGAGCTGTTTTTT.

This chain connects TRBV4-1 to TRBJ1-1, with unresolved D. There are 15 residues in the CDR3. Germline CDR1 and CDR2: MGHRA and YSYEKL. Trimming cost V 1 base and J 1 base, with 10 bases left between them. CDR3 region: CASSQVLSKNTEAFF. DNA for the CDR3: TGCGCCAGCAGCCAAGTTCTTAGCAAGAACACTGAAGCTTTCTTT.

This clone was seen once. The chain combines TRBV24-1 with TRBJ2-1; 11 bases match TRBD1. V trimming: 1 base; J trimming: 0 bases; junction bases outside the gene matches: 1. The CDR3 runs 17 residues. CDR1 and CDR2 (germline): KGHDR, SFDVKD. This chain's CDR3 is CATSDFGTGGSYNEQFF. CDR3 DNA: TGTGCCACCAGTGATTTTGGGACAGGGGGCTCCTACAATGAGCAGTTCTTC.

The table lists this clone with a few counts. In nucleotides, the CDR3 is TGTGCCAGCAGCCAAGAAGCGGGGGCCTACAATGAGCAGTTCTTC. It translates to CASSQEAGAYNEQFF. The chain has TRBV3-1 (or the pseudogene TRBV3-2) and TRBJ2-1, with TRBD2 identical over 8 bases. The J segment lost 2 bases and the V segment lost 0 bases, leaving 0 bases of the junction unmatched. Germline assignment: CDR1 LGHDT and CDR2 YNNKEL (reference sequence). This CDR3 is built from 15 residues.

The V call is TRBV9, the J call TRBJ1-3; TRBD1 matches 8 bases. The CDR3 loop spans 18 amino acids. J was trimmed by 4 bases and V by 3 bases; bases with no gene match: 15. CDR1 and CDR2 (germline): SGDLS, YYNGEE. The CDR3 loop is CASSALTGGPLGGNTIYF. DNA for the CDR3: TGTGCCAGCAGCGCCCTAACAGGGGGACCGCTGGGAGGAAACACCATATATTTT. Variable domain in full (rest from reference TRBV9 and TRBJ1-3): DSGVTQTPKHLITATGQRVTLRCSPRSGDLSVYWYQQSLDQGLQFLIQYYNGEERAKGNILERFSAQQFPDLHSELNLSSLELGDSALYFCASSALTGGPLGGNTIYFGEGSWLTVV.

The V gene is TRBV10-3, the J gene TRBJ1-1, with D uncertain. Germline values: CDR1 ENHRY, CDR2 SYGVKD. The CDR3 loop spans 13 amino acids. V dropped 6 bases and J dropped 0 bases, with 8 bases sitting between them. CDR3 protein: CAISVELNTEAFF. CDR3 bases: TGTGCCATCAGCGTAGAACTGAACACTGAAGCTTTCTTT.

The V call is TRBV25-1, the J call TRBJ1-4; maybe TRBD1 (5 bases). V dropped 3 bases and J dropped 1 base, with 15 bases sitting between them. Germline-derived CDR1 and CDR2 are MGHDK and SYGVNS. This CDR3 contains 17 residues. CDR3 DNA sequence: TGTGCCAGCAGTGACGGGGGTTGGGTAGGAACTAATGAAAAACTGTTTTTT. Its translation: CASSDGGWVGTNEKLFF.

The chain joins TRBV5-4 to TRBJ2-5, with TRBD2 identical over 11 bases. Trimming at V came to 0 bases and at J to 3 bases, leaving 7 bases not matched to a gene. Germline values: CDR1 SGHNT, CDR2 YYREEE (reference sequence). The CDR3 contains 17 residues. The DNA of the CDR3 is TGTGCCAGCAGCTTGGTATTTGCTAGCGGGGGGAAAGAGACCCAGTACTTC. Amino acid sequence: CASSLVFASGGKETQYF.